These 3 T cell receptor beta chains came from one sample sequenced in a study of CD8 T cell repertoires and HIV-1 epitope variants. Their recognized antigens are unknown. Sequencing was performed with immunoSEQ multiplex PCR; in TCRdb, only in-frame clones are kept and a portion is missing. The sample holds thousands of clones, about two thirds seen once. The source material was cultured CD8+ T cells derived from PBMCs. These receptors were obtained from a male donor with HIV.

The rearrangement uses TRBV5-4 and TRBJ2-7, with 9 bases identical to TRBD2. V lost 4 bases to trimming and J lost 3 bases; unmatched junction nucleotides: 14. CDR3 size: 17 residues. CDR1 and CDR2 (germline): SGHNT, YYREEE (reference sequence). The CDR3, as DNA: TGTGCCAGCAGCGAGGGACTAGCAGATCGGCTAGGCTACGAGCAGTACTTC. Amino acids: CASSEGLADRLGYEQYF.

J is TRBJ2-1 and V is TRBV13, with a possible D match to TRBD2 (7 bases). The CDR3 is 14 residues long. Germline CDR1 PRHDT, CDR2 FYEKMQ (reference sequence). The V end was cut by 6 bases, the J end by 7 bases, with 16 bases between. For the CDR3, the DNA is TGTGCCAGCAGTGAGGGGGGGACATTGAATGAGCAGTTCTTC. Its translation is CASSEGGTLNEQFF.

This chain connects TRBV2 to TRBJ1-2; possible D gene TRBD1, 5 bases. CDR3 length: 14 residues. Trimming removed 2 bases at V and 4 bases at J, with 11 bases between. CDR1 and CDR2 (germline): SNHLY, FYNNEI. The CDR3 nucleotides are TGTGCCAGCAGTGAAACCAGGGAGGGCTATGGCTACACCTTC. Amino acid sequence: CASSETREGYGYTF.